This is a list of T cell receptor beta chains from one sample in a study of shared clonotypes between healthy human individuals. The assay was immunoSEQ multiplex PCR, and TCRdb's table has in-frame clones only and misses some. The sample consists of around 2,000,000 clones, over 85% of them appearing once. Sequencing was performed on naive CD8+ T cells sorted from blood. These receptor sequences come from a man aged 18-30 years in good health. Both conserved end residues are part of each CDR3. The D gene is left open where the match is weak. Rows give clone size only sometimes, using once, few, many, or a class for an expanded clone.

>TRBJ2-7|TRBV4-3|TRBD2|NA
CASSQDRTSGSYEQYF
TGCGCCAGCAGCCAAGATCGGACTAGCGGCTCCTACGAGCAGTACTTC
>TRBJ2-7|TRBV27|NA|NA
CASSWQGTYEQYF
TGTGCCAGCAGTTGGCAGGGGACCTACGAGCAGTACTTC
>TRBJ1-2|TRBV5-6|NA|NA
CASSLAGHGGGYGYTF
TGTGCCAGCAGCTTGGCCGGACACGGAGGGGGCTATGGCTACACCTTC
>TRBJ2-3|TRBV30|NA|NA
CAWRPTGLGQYF
TGTGCCTGGAGGCCGACTGGCTTGGGGCAGTATTTT
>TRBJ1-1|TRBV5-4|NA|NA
CASSLVPGEAEAFF
TGTGCCAGCAGCTTGGTGCCAGGGGAGGCCGAAGCTTTCTTT
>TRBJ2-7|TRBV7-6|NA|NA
CASSPRGGSPGDEQYF
TGTGCCAGCAGCCCCAGGGGCGGGAGCCCCGGGGACGAGCAGTACTTC
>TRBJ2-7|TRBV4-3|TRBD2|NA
CASSQESGGAFYEQYF
TGCGCCAGCAGCCAAGAGAGCGGGGGCGCCTTCTACGAGCAGTACTTC
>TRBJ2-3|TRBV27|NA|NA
CASSRIREVDTQYF
TGTGCCAGCAGCCGGATCAGGGAGGTAGATACGCAGTATTTT
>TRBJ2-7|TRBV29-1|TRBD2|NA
CSVVGRTSGDYSYEQYF
TGCAGCGTTGTAGGGAGGACTAGCGGGGACTACTCCTACGAGCAGTACTTC
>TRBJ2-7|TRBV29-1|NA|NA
CSVEDAGLDGEQYF
TGCAGCGTTGAAGACGCGGGTTTAGATGGCGAGCAGTACTTC
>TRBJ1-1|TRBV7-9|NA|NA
CASSLEGPGTEAFF
TGTGCCAGCAGCTTAGAGGGGCCGGGGACTGAAGCTTTCTTT
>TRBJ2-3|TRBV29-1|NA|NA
CSVAGLLTDTQYF
TGCAGCGTTGCAGGTTTGTTGACAGATACGCAGTATTTT
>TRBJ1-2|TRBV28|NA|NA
CASSRTLDRSYGYTF
TGTGCCAGCAGTCGTACCTTGGACAGAAGCTATGGCTACACCTTC
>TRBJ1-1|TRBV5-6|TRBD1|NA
CASSLDQGGEAFF
TGTGCCAGCAGCTTGGATCAGGGGGGTGAAGCTTTCTTT
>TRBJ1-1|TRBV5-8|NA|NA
CASSYGVLGEAFF
TGTGCCAGCAGCTATGGTGTGCTGGGGGAAGCTTTCTTT
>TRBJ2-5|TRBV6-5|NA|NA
CASSPSIGYVETQYF
TGTGCCAGCAGTCCGAGTATAGGCTACGTAGAGACCCAGTACTTC
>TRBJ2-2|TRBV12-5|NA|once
CASQGMTGELFF
TGTGCTAGTCAGGGGATGACCGGGGAGCTGTTTTTT
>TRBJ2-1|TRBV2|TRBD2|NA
CASSEGGAGEQFF
TGTGCCAGCAGTGAAGGGGGAGCGGGAGAGCAGTTCTTC
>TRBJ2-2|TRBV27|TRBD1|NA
CASSLSAGTGKVGELFF
TGTGCCAGCAGTTTATCCGCCGGGACAGGGAAGGTCGGGGAGCTGTTTTTT
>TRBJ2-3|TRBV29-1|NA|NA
CSVDFTGTDTQYF
TGCAGCGTTGACTTTACGGGGACAGATACGCAGTATTTT